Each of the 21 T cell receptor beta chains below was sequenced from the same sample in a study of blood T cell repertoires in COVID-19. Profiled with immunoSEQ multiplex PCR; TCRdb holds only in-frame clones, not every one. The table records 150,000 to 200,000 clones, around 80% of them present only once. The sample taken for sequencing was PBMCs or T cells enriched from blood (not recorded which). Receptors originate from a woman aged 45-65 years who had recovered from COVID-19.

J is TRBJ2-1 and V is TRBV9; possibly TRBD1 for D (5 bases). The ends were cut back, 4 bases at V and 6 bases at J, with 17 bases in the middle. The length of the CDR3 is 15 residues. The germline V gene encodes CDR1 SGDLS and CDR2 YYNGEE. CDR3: CASSPEISRGNEQFF. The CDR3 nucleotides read TGTGCCAGCAGCCCCGAGATTAGTAGGGGCAATGAGCAGTTCTTC.

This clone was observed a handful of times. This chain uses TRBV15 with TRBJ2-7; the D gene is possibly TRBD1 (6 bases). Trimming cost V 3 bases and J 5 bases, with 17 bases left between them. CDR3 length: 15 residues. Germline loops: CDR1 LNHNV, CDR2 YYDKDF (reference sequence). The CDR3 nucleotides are TGTGCCACCAGCAGGACAGGACCGACGAGGGACGAGCAGTACTTC. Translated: CATSRTGPTRDEQYF.

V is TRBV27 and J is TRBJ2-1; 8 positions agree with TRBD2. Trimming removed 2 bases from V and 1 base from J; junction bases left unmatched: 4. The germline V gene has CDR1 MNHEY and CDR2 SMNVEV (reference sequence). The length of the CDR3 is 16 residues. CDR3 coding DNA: TGTGCCAGCAGTTTACGAGCGGGAGAGTCCTACAATGAGCAGTTCTTC. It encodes CASSLRAGESYNEQFF.

Here the CDR3 DNA reads TGTGCCAGCAGCGTCGGGACAAGCGGGGGGGAGACCCAGTACTTC. It translates to CASSVGTSGGETQYF. J is TRBJ2-5 and V is TRBV9; 9 positions agree with TRBD2. Germline assignment: CDR1 SGDLS and CDR2 YYNGEE. The CDR3 loop spans 15 amino acids. The ends lost 2 bases at V and 5 bases at J; junction bases unmatched: 7.

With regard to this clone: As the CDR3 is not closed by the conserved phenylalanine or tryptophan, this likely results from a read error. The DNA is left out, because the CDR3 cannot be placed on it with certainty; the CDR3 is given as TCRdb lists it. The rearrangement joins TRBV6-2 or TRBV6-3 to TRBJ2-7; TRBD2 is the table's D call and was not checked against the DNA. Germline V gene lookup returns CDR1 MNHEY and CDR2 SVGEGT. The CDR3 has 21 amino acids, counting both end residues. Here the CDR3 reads CASSYPLRLAGSIRAVLREAR.

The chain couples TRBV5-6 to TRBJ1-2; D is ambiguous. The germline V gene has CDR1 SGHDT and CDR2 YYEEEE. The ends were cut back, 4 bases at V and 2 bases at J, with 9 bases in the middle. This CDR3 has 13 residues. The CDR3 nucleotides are TGTGCCAGCAGCCTGTGGCAGAACTATGGCTACACCTTC. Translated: CASSLWQNYGYTF.

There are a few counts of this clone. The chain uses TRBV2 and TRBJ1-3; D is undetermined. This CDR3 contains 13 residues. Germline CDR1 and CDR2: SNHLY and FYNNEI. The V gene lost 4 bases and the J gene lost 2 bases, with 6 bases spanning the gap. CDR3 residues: CASSGLPGNTIYF. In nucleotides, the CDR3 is TGTGCCAGCAGTGGCCTACCTGGAAACACCATATATTTT.

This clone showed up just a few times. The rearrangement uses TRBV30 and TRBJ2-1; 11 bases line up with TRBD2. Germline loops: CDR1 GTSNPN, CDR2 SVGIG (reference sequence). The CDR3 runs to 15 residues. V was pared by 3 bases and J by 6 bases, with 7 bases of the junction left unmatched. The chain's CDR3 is CAWRDLAGGGNEQFF. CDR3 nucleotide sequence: TGTGCCTGGAGAGATCTAGCGGGAGGAGGCAATGAGCAGTTCTTC.

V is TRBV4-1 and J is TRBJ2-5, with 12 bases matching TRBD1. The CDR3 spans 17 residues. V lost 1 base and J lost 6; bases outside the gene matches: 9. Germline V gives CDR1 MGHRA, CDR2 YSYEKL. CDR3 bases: TGCGCCAGCAGCCAAGCAAAAGGGACAGGGGGCCTGAAGACCCAGTACTTC. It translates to CASSQAKGTGGLKTQYF.

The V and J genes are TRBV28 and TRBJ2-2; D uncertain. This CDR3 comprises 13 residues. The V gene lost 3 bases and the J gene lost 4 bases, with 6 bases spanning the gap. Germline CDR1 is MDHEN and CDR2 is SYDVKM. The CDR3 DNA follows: TGTGCCAGCAGTTTTCTCGGCACCGGGGAGCTGTTTTTT. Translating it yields CASSFLGTGELFF.

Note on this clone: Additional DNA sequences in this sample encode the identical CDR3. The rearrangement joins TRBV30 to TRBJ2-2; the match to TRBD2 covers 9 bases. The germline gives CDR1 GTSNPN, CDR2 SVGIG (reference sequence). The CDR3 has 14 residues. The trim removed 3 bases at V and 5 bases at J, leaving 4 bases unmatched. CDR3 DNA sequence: TGTGCCTGGAGACTAGCGGGCGGGACCGGGGAGCTGTTTTTT. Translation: CAWRLAGGTGELFF.

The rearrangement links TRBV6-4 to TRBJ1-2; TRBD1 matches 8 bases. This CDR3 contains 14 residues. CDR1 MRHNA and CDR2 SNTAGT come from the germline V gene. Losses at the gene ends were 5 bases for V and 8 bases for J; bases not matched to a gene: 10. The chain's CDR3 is CASSKAGGAEGYTF. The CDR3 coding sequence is TGTGCCAGCAGTAAAGCAGGGGGCGCGGAGGGCTACACCTTC.

Written as DNA, the CDR3 is TGTGCCAGCAGGGGACAGGGGGTTACTAATGAAAAACTGTTTTTT. Translating gives CASRGQGVTNEKLFF. This chain links TRBV5-5 with TRBJ1-4; 11 bases match TRBD1. The CDR3 contains 15 residues. The ends lost 5 bases at V and 2 bases at J; junction bases unmatched: 2. Germline-derived CDR1 and CDR2 are SGHKS and YYEKEE (reference sequence).

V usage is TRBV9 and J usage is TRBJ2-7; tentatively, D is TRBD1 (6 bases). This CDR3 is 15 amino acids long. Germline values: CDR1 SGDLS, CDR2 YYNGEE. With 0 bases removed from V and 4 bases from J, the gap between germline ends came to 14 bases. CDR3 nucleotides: TGTGCCAGCAGCGTAGCTCCAGGGGAGTCTTACGAGCAGTACTTC. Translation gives CASSVAPGESYEQYF.

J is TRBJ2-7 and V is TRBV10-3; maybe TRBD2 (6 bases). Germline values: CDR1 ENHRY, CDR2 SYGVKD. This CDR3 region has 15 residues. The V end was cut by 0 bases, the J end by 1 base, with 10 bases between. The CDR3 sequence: CAISESMGGSYEQYF. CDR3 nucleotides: TGTGCCATCAGTGAGTCGATGGGGGGTTCCTACGAGCAGTACTTC.

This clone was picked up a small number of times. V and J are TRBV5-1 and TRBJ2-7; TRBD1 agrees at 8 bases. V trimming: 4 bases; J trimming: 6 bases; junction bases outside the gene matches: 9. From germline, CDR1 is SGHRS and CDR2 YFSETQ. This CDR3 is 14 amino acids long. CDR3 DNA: TGCGCCAGCAGCACCACTACGACAGGGGTCGAGCAGTACTTC. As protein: CASSTTTTGVEQYF.

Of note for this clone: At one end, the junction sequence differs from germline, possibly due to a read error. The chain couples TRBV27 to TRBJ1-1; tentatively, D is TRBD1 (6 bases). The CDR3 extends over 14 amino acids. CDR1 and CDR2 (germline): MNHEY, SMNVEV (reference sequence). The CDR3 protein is CVSIRDTANTEAFF. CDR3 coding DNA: TGTGTCAGCATAAGGGACACGGCGAACACTGAAGCTTTCTTT.

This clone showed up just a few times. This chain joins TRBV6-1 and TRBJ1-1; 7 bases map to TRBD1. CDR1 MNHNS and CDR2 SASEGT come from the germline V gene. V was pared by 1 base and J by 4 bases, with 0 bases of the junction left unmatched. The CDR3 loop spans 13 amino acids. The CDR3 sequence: CASSEDRGTEAFF. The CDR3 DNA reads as TGTGCCAGCAGTGAAGACAGGGGCACTGAAGCTTTCTTT.

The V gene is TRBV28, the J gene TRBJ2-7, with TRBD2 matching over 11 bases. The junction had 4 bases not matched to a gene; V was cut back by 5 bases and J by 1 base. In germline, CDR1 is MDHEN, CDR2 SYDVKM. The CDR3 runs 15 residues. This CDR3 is CASSLGLAVSYEQYF. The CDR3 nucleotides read TGTGCCAGCAGTCTGGGACTAGCGGTTTCCTACGAGCAGTACTTC. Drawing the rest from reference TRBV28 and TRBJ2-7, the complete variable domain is DVKVTQSSRYLVKRTGEKVFLECVQDMDHENMFWYRQDPGLGLRLIYFSYDVKMKEKGDIPEGYSVSREKKERFSLILESASTNQTSMYLCASSLGLAVSYEQYFGPGTRLTVT.

CDR3 in DNA: TGTGCCAGCAGTTGGACAGCTAATCGCAATCAGCCCCAGCATTTT. It specifies CASSWTANRNQPQHF. The V call is TRBV6-2 or TRBV6-3, the J call TRBJ1-5; D may be TRBD1 (6 bases). The CDR3 runs 15 residues. Trimming took 4 bases from V and 2 from J, leaving 12 bases between them. Germline lookup yields CDR1 MNHEY and CDR2 SVGEGT.

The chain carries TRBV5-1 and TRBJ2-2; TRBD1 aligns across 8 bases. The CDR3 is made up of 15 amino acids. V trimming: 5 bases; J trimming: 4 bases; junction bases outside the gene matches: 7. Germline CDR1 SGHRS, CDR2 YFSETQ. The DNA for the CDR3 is TGCGCCAGCAGTGAGCAGGGGGCAGGCACCGGGGAGCTGTTTTTT. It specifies CASSEQGAGTGELFF.